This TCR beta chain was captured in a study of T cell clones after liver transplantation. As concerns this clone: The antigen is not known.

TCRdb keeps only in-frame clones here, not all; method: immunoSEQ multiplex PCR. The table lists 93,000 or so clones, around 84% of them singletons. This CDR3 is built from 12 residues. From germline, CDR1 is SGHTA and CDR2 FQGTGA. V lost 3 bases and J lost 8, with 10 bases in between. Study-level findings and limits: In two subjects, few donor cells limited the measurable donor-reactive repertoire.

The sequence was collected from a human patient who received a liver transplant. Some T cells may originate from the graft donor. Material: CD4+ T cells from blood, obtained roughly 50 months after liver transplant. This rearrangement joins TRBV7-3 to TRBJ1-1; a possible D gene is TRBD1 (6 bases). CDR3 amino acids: CASSFPGQEAFF. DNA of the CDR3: TGTGCCAGCAGCTTCCCCGGACAGGAAGCTTTCTTT.